A selection of T cell receptor beta chains follows, all from one sample in a study of T cells in localized non-small cell lung cancer. Sequenced by immunoSEQ multiplex PCR; TCRdb stores in-frame clones only, minus some. The data show tens of thousands of clones, around 86% seen once. The sample was PBMCs, taken before any cancer treatment. The receptors shown here come from a man aged 40-75 years with stage II squamous cell lung carcinoma. Each CDR3 is given with its conserved first and last residue. The D gene is left open where the match is weak. Size values are once, few and many counts, or a class for expanded clones, and some rows have none.

.	TRBV30	TRBD2	TRBJ2-5	CARTSGRLETQYF	TGTGCACGGACTAGCGGGAGGTTGGAGACCCAGTACTTC
.	TRBV7-9	.	TRBJ2-1	CASSLLNSYNEQFF	TGTGCCAGCAGCTTACTAAACTCCTACAATGAGCAGTTCTTC
.	TRBV27	.	TRBJ2-3	CASTLTAGSSTDTQYF	TGTGCCAGCACCCTAACCGCGGGGAGTAGCACAGATACGCAGTATTTT
.	TRBV10-3	.	TRBJ2-1	CASRGIYNEQFF	TGTGCCTCCCGGGGGATTTACAATGAGCAGTTCTTC
.	TRBV27	.	TRBJ1-3	CASRRLGEKGSGNTIYF	TGTGCCAGCAGACGATTGGGGGAAAAAGGCTCTGGAAACACCATATATTTT
.	TRBV28	.	TRBJ1-2	CASSSPALRGYTF	TGTGCCAGCAGTTCGCCGGCCCTAAGAGGCTACACCTTC
.	TRBV6-1	.	TRBJ2-3	CASSEVGDADTQYF	TGTGCCAGCAGTGAAGTGGGGGATGCAGATACGCAGTATTTT
.	TRBV4-3	TRBD2	TRBJ2-2	CASSQASGRGGELFF	TGCGCCAGCAGCCAGGCTAGCGGGAGAGGAGGGGAGCTGTTTTTT
.	TRBV5-4	TRBD2	TRBJ2-7	CASSLPSGGSLSYEQYF	TGTGCCAGCAGCTTGCCTAGCGGGGGTTCCCTTTCCTACGAGCAGTACTTC
.	TRBV7-9	.	TRBJ1-2	CASTPLVPYGYTF	TGTGCCAGCACCCCCTTAGTCCCCTATGGCTACACCTTC
.	TRBV5-8	.	TRBJ1-3	CASEGGVGYTIYF	TGTGCCAGCGAGGGAGGCGTTGGATACACCATATATTTT
.	TRBV29-1	.	TRBJ2-7	CSVFDRTGGDEQYF	TGCAGCGTTTTCGACCGGACAGGAGGGGACGAGCAGTACTTC
.	TRBV7-3	.	TRBJ2-1	CASSFRGSRGRGPYNEQFF	TGTGCCAGCAGCTTTAGAGGGAGTCGTGGGCGGGGACCCTACAATGAGCAGTTCTTC
.	TRBV9	.	TRBJ2-1	CASSAVGGSYNEQFF	TGTGCCAGCAGCGCGGTAGGGGGGTCCTACAATGAGCAGTTCTTC
.	TRBV29-1	.	TRBJ2-2	CSVLQGTNTGELFF	TGCAGCGTTCTACAGGGGACTAACACCGGGGAGCTGTTTTTT
.	TRBV19	TRBD1	TRBJ1-5	CASSIGQAGSNQPQHF	TGTGCCAGTAGTATTGGACAGGCAGGAAGCAATCAGCCCCAGCATTTT
.	TRBV5-1	TRBD1	TRBJ2-3	CASSSGQGTDTQYF	TGCGCCAGCAGCTCGGGACAGGGAACAGATACGCAGTATTTT
.	TRBV30	TRBD2	TRBJ2-1	CAWSGGSGDNEQFF	TGTGCCTGGAGTGGAGGTAGCGGGGACAATGAGCAGTTCTTC
once	TRBV13	.	TRBJ2-1	CASSLGRGESSEQFF	TGTGCCAGCAGCTTAGGCCGCGGGGAAAGCAGTGAGCAGTTCTTC
.	TRBV6-5	.	TRBJ1-1	CASTGSRGNTEAFF	TGTGCCAGCACAGGATCTAGGGGGAACACTGAAGCTTTCTTT
once	TRBV11-2	.	TRBJ2-3	CASSLDGGASTDTQYF	TGTGCCAGCAGCTTAGATGGGGGGGCTAGCACAGATACGCAGTATTTT
.	TRBV19	TRBD1	TRBJ1-5	CASSTGTGVGQPQHF	TGTGCCAGTAGTACCGGGACAGGAGTGGGTCAGCCCCAGCATTTT
.	TRBV7-3	TRBD1	TRBJ2-7	CASSPDRGGKQYF	TGTGCCAGCAGCCCGGACAGGGGTGGGAAGCAGTACTTC
.	TRBV18	.	TRBJ2-3	CASSPKTAAGTDTQYF	TGTGCCAGCTCACCCAAAACAGCCGCGGGCACAGATACGCAGTATTTT